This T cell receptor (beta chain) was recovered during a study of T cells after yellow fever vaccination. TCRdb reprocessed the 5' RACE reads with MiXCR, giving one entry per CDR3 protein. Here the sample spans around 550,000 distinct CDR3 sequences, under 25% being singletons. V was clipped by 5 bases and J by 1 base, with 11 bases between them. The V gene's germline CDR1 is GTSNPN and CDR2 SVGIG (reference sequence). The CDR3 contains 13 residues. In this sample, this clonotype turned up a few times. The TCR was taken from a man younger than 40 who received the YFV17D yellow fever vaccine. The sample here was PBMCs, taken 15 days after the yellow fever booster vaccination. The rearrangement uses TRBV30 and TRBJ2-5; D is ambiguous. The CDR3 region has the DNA TGTGCCTGGGCTATGCAGGCCCAAGAGACCCAGTACTTC. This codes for CAWAMQAQETQYF.